In this sample, the clone carrying this T cell receptor beta chain turned up a few times. Its antigen is not identified. These data come from a study of T cells in Graves' hyperthyroidism and ophthalmopathy. Study-wide findings and caveats: Most thyroid clonotypes that were expanded above 0.001 also turned up in blood. The authors' 13 V-J model separated ophthalmopathy from stable hyperthyroidism.

The CDR3 is 16 amino acids. V dropped 8 bases and J dropped 0 bases, with 20 bases sitting between them. The V gene's germline CDR1 is GTSNPN and CDR2 SVGIG (reference sequence). Researchers amplified the TCR beta CDR3 regions from RNA transcripts. The study used the HTBI primer set for a first-round RT-PCR of the TCR CDR3. TCRdb used MiXCR to reprocess the multiplex PCR reads, holding one entry per CDR3 protein. The table records around 620,000 distinct CDR3 sequences, about 14% of them present only once. Thyroid ultrasound and orbital computed tomography, with clinical symptoms and serum thyroxine and TRAb, informed diagnoses.

The source is a woman between 18 and 29 years old with Graves' ophthalmopathy. V gene TRBV30 combines with J gene TRBJ2-1; D not certain. Material for sequencing was blood. The CDR3 DNA reads TGTGCCAGTAGTACTTACACTGGTAGCTCCTACAATGAGCAGTTCTTC. Its translation: CASSTYTGSSYNEQFF.